The source of this TCR beta chain is a study of cytomegalovirus exposure and HLA in healthy donors. Study results and caveats: The majority of TCR sequences were rare, yet some public TCRs appeared in many donors. What TCR beta sequences reportedly achieved was accurate prediction of HLA-A and HLA-B alleles in most subjects. Among donors in an Asian-associated ancestry cluster, a later analysis reportedly found fewer N-insertions than the approximately 700-donor mean.

V was clipped by 2 bases and J by 7 bases; unmatched bases: 8. CDR3 length: 15 amino acids. Germline-derived CDR1 and CDR2 are SGHRS and YFSETQ. This clone appeared a few times. What it binds is unknown. Despite likely unrecorded immune exposures, the donors were nominally healthy at the time of sampling. Researchers ran the PCR with 60 Vbeta and 13 Jbeta primers. The table came from immunoSEQ multiplex PCR; TCRdb's copy has only in-frame clones and leaves some out. The table records 130,000 or so clones, just under 80% of them present only once. Material for sequencing was PBMCs. The sequence came from a man aged 30 to 39 in good health and CMV-seronegative. This chain uses TRBV5-1 with TRBJ1-4; 7 positions match TRBD1. The CDR3 sequence: CASSFTGEVGEKLFF. In DNA form, the CDR3 reads TGCGCCAGCAGCTTTACAGGGGAGGTCGGTGAAAAACTGTTTTTT.